The source of this T cell receptor beta chain is a study of T-cell reconstitution after alpha-beta-depleted transplantation in children. The authors prepared the TCRbeta library with unique molecular identifiers. TCRdb processed the PCR reads anew with MiXCR; each CDR3 protein has one entry. The sample has a few hundred thousand distinct CDR3 sequences; 25% to 30% are singletons. As regards this clonotype: Its antigen is not identified.

General study results and limits: High day-60 TCRbeta diversity in some patients came from surviving recipient T cells and thymic progenitors. Roughly two months post-transplant, alpha-beta T cells reportedly originated from several hundred graft clones that had expanded. Counts and diversity of T cells one year after transplant came mostly from newly produced T cells.

This clonotype was obtained from a boy under three years old with Wiskott-Aldrich syndrome, due to receive a stem cell transplant. The sample in question was PBMCs, obtained before TCRalphabeta/CD19-depleted stem cell transplant.

The CDR3 loop reads CASSYPTADTQYF. The CDR3 DNA reads TGTGCCAGCAGCTACCCCACAGCAGATACGCAGTATTTT. The chain joins TRBV5-6 to TRBJ2-3; D remains unclear. The V end was cut by 3 bases, the J end by 4 bases, with 9 bases between. Germline V gives CDR1 SGHDT, CDR2 YYEEEE. The CDR3 spans 13 residues.